Presented here are 28 T cell receptor beta chains from one specimen sequenced in a study of blood T cells in healthy people across ages. Combining a sample-barcoded 5' primer with a J-beta primer mix, a second PCR ran for about 7 to 12 cycles. TCRdb re-derived calls from the 5' RACE reads in MiXCR, one entry per CDR3 protein. This table has about 510,000 distinct CDR3 sequences, about a quarter appearing once. The data also belong to a second study, concerning T cells of mothers and their children.

Sequencing used blood. Receptors were obtained from a boy aged 2-9 years in good health.

J is TRBJ2-3 and V is TRBV7-2, with D unclear. Germline V gene lookup returns CDR1 SGHTA and CDR2 FQGNSA. CDR3 length equals 11 residues. V shed 1 base and J shed 9 bases, with 5 bases lying between them. CDR3: CASSLESTQYF. The CDR3 nucleotides read TGTGCCAGCAGCTTAGAGTCGACGCAGTATTTT.

The chain has TRBV29-1 and TRBJ2-5; the D is unclear. Germline assignment: CDR1 SQVTM and CDR2 ANQGSEA. The CDR3 sequence is 14 residues long. V dropped 3 bases and J dropped 3 bases, with 14 bases sitting between them. The CDR3 DNA is TGCAGCGTTGACCGTGGCAGTGCGAAAGAGACCCAGTACTTC. It codes for CSVDRGSAKETQYF.

This clonotype appeared a few times. V usage is TRBV30 and J usage is TRBJ2-2; 10 nucleotides line up with TRBD2. CDR1 is GTSNPN and CDR2 is SVGIG in the germline V gene (reference sequence). The CDR3 totals 16 residues. The V gene end was trimmed by 0 bases and the J gene end by 5 bases; junction bases not matched to a gene: 6. CDR3 in amino acids: CAWSVPGLAFTGELFF. The CDR3 coding sequence is TGTGCCTGGAGTGTACCGGGACTAGCGTTTACCGGGGAGCTGTTTTTT.

This clonotype was counted only a few times. DNA for the CDR3: TGTGCCACCGGGAGGCAGAGTAACACTGAAGCTTTCTTT. It translates to CATGRQSNTEAFF. J is TRBJ1-1 and V is TRBV6-6; no reliable D call. V shed 10 bases and J shed 2 bases, with 14 bases lying between them. CDR1 is MNHNY, CDR2 SVGAGI, per germline (reference sequence). CDR3 size: 13 residues.

The V call is TRBV20-1, the J call TRBJ1-2; TRBD1 matches 9 bases. Looked up from germline, CDR1 is DFQATT and CDR2 is SNEGSKA (reference sequence). This CDR3 comprises 14 residues. Unmatched junction bases numbered 5, after V lost 2 bases and J lost 4 bases. The CDR3 loop is CSARYRDRAYGYTF. The CDR3 nucleotides read TGCAGTGCTAGATACCGGGACAGGGCCTATGGCTACACCTTC.

V is TRBV20-1 and J is TRBJ1-1; D gene uncertain. Looked up from germline, CDR1 is DFQATT and CDR2 is SNEGSKA (reference sequence). The CDR3 runs 15 residues. Trimming took off 3 bases at V and 1 base at J, with 15 bases between the two ends. The CDR3 loop is CSASRDGRWNTEAFF. The CDR3 DNA sequence: TGCAGTGCTAGCAGAGACGGTCGTTGGAACACTGAAGCTTTCTTT.

In this sample, this clonotype turned up a few times. The gene calls are TRBV6-6 and TRBJ1-1; TRBD1 might be the D (5 bases). The ends were cut back, 2 bases at V and 3 bases at J, with 13 bases in the middle. The length of the CDR3 is 15 residues. The germline CDR1 and CDR2 sequences are MNHNY and SVGAGI (reference sequence). In nucleotides, the CDR3 is TGTGCCAGCAGTTACGGGACGACTGGGGACACTGAAGCTTTCTTT. Encoded protein: CASSYGTTGDTEAFF.

This chain joins TRBV20-1 and TRBJ2-6, with D uncertain. The V gene lost 5 bases and the J gene lost 1 base, with 9 bases spanning the gap. The CDR3 sequence is 14 residues long. Germline V gene sequence: CDR1 DFQATT, CDR2 SNEGSKA (reference sequence). The DNA for the CDR3 is TGCAGTGCTCCAATAAGATCTGGGGCCAACGTCCTGACTTTC. Amino acids: CSAPIRSGANVLTF.

The V and J genes are TRBV5-1 and TRBJ2-1, with a possible D match to TRBD1 (6 bases). Trimming took off 0 bases at V and 1 base at J, with 8 bases between the two ends. In germline, CDR1 is SGHRS, CDR2 YFSETQ. CDR3 length: 15 amino acids. The CDR3 nucleotides are TGCGCCAGCAGCTTGGGGACAGTGTCCTACAATGAGCAGTTCTTC. This codes for CASSLGTVSYNEQFF.

This clonotype was seen a handful of times. V usage is TRBV27 and J usage is TRBJ2-5, with 8 nucleotides matching TRBD1. The DNA end favors TRBJ2-1, so the J call may be wrong. Germline values: CDR1 MNHEY, CDR2 SMNVEV (reference sequence). The CDR3 spans 16 residues. CDR3 DNA sequence: TGTGCCAGCACCGCTGACGGGACAGGCTGGTCAAATGAGCAGTTCTTC. Amino acid sequence: CASTADGTGWSNEQFF.

This clonotype was counted once. The chain combines TRBV5-1 with TRBJ2-7, with TRBD2 identical over 11 bases. Losses at the gene ends were 8 bases for V and 2 bases for J; bases not matched to a gene: 3. Germline CDR1 and CDR2: SGHRS and YFSETQ. This CDR3 is 13 amino acids long. The CDR3 nucleotides are TGCGCCAGGGTAGCGGGAGGGGCCTACGAGCAGTACTTC. The encoded protein is CARVAGGAYEQYF.

The sample holds many counts of this clonotype. This sequence joins TRBV3-1 and TRBJ2-7, with D maybe TRBD1 (5 bases). V was cut by 4 bases and J by 5 bases, with 15 bases left in between. Germline assignment: CDR1 LGHDT and CDR2 YNNKEL (reference sequence). The CDR3 extends over 14 amino acids. Here the CDR3 reads CASSLGRERDEQYF. In DNA form, the CDR3 reads TGTGCCAGCAGCCTTGGCAGGGAAAGAGACGAGCAGTACTTC.

This clonotype was detected only once. The chain employs TRBV7-8 and TRBJ2-5; tentatively, D is TRBD2 (6 bases). The CDR3 totals 16 residues. In germline, CDR1 is SGHVS, CDR2 FQNEAQ. Between the trimmed V and J ends, which lost 3 bases and 4 bases, there was a span of 18 bases. The CDR3 here is CASSFRNGGYGETQYF. The CDR3 DNA follows: TGTGCCAGCAGCTTCCGAAACGGGGGATACGGAGAGACCCAGTACTTC.

This clonotype has a count of ten or more. This chain uses TRBV12-3 or TRBV12-4 with TRBJ2-5; 9 bases match TRBD1. The CDR3 has 14 amino acids. J gave up 7 bases and V 6 bases, and 9 bases lay outside the gene matches. The CDR3 DNA follows: TGTGCCAGCAGCATAGGACAGGGGTCAGGGACCCAGTACTTC. Translating it yields CASSIGQGSGTQYF.

This clonotype turned up a few times. The chain links TRBV5-1 to TRBJ2-6, with 8 bases fitting TRBD2. Germline assignment: CDR1 SGHRS and CDR2 YFSETQ. V dropped 0 bases and J dropped 5; count of bases not matched to a gene: 10. This CDR3 region has 18 residues. The DNA of the CDR3 is TGCGCCAGCAGCTTGGCCGGGACTAGGGATCTATGGGCCAACGTCCTGACTTTC. This gives the protein CASSLAGTRDLWANVLTF.

This clonotype occurred a few times. This chain uses TRBV6-4 with TRBJ1-5; tentative D call: TRBD1 (6 bases). The CDR3 has 13 residues. Looked up from germline, CDR1 is MRHNA and CDR2 is SNTAGT. V was cut by 8 bases and J by 3 bases, with 11 bases left in between. The CDR3 spells CASLTGHNQPQHF. The CDR3 nucleotides are TGTGCCAGCCTAACAGGGCACAATCAGCCCCAGCATTTT.

This clonotype was seen a few times. The genes are TRBV2 and TRBJ1-2, with 9 bases aligning to TRBD1. Germline V gives CDR1 SNHLY, CDR2 FYNNEI. The V gene end was trimmed by 1 base and the J gene end by 9 bases; junction bases not matched to a gene: 3. The CDR3 length is 13 residues. CDR3 amino acids: CASSEGDRARYTF. The DNA of the CDR3 is TGTGCCAGCAGTGAAGGGGACAGGGCCCGCTACACCTTC. The full variable domain, rest sourced from reference TRBV2 and TRBJ1-2, is EPEVTQTPSHQVTQMGQEVILRCVPISNHLYFYWYRQILGQKVEFLVSFYNNEISEKSEIFDDQFSVERPDGSNFTLKIRSTKLEDSAMYFCASSEGDRARYTFGSGTRLTVV.

This chain connects TRBV5-5 to TRBJ1-2, with D hard to call. Germline assignment: CDR1 SGHKS and CDR2 YYEKEE (reference sequence). This CDR3 region has 15 residues. With 0 bases removed from V and 2 bases from J, the gap between germline ends came to 11 bases. The CDR3 DNA follows: TGTGCCAGCAGCTTGGTCGGGAGGCTCAACTATGGCTACACCTTC. Translation: CASSLVGRLNYGYTF.

This clonotype turned up a few times. The chain carries TRBV20-1 and TRBJ2-4; 10 nucleotides line up with TRBD2. The CDR3 spans 13 residues. The V gene's germline CDR1 is DFQATT and CDR2 SNEGSKA (reference sequence). The V and J ends lost 5 bases and 5 bases, in that order; junction bases with no gene match: 3. The CDR3 loop reads CSALGTSENIQYF. The CDR3 region has the DNA TGCAGTGCTCTAGGGACTAGCGAAAACATTCAGTACTTC.

The J gene is TRBJ1-2, the V gene TRBV7-6; D possibly corresponds to TRBD1 (5 bases). Trimming pared 5 bases from V and 4 bases from J, leaving 11 bases between. Germline values: CDR1 SGHVS, CDR2 FNYEAQ. This CDR3 has 13 amino acids. The CDR3 DNA reads TGTGCCAGCAGCCTCGACAGCTCCTATGGCTACACCTTC. Protein sequence: CASSLDSSYGYTF.

The CDR3 sequence: CATSDYHRDGYTF. CDR3 nucleotide sequence: TGTGCCACCAGTGATTACCACAGGGATGGCTACACCTTC. This chain joins TRBV24-1 and TRBJ1-2, with D perhaps matching TRBD1 (6 bases). The V gene lost 2 bases and the J gene lost 6 bases, with 9 bases spanning the gap. The CDR3 has 13 residues. CDR1 is KGHDR and CDR2 is SFDVKD in the germline V gene.

This clonotype was picked up a small number of times. The chain joins TRBV7-2 to TRBJ2-1; 11 bases map to TRBD2. This CDR3 comprises 15 residues. Germline loops: CDR1 SGHTA, CDR2 FQGNSA. Trimming at V came to 4 bases and at J to 7 bases, leaving 6 bases not matched to a gene. The CDR3 region is CASSSTSGNFNEQFF. The CDR3 DNA reads as TGTGCCAGCAGCTCGACTAGCGGGAATTTTAATGAGCAGTTCTTC.

This clonotype has a handful of counts. The chain uses TRBV4-3 and TRBJ2-7; tentatively, D is TRBD1 (5 bases). Trimming stripped 0 bases from V and 0 bases from J, with 12 bases between. The CDR3 extends over 16 amino acids. Germline CDR1 reads LGHNA; CDR2 reads YSLEER. CDR3 bases: TGCGCCAGCAGCCAAGATTTAGGGGCTAGCTCCTACGAGCAGTACTTC. It codes for CASSQDLGASSYEQYF.

This clonotype was picked up many times. The V and J genes are TRBV15 and TRBJ2-1; weak D call: TRBD2 (5 bases). Trimming shortened V by 5 bases and J by 4 bases, and 12 bases separated the two germline ends. The CDR3 covers 14 residues. CDR1 and CDR2 (germline): LNHNV, YYDKDF (reference sequence). In DNA form, the CDR3 reads TGTGCCACCAGCGGAGGAGTATTGTACAATGAGCAGTTCTTC. Protein product: CATSGGVLYNEQFF.

V usage is TRBV4-3 and J usage is TRBJ1-2; tentative D call: TRBD1 (5 bases). The CDR3 extends over 16 amino acids. Germline V CDR1 and CDR2: LGHNA, YSLEER. Trimming cost V 0 bases and J 2 bases, with 13 bases left between them. The CDR3 region has the DNA TGCGCCAGCAGCCAAGATATCAGGACACCAAACTATGGCTACACCTTC. Amino acids: CASSQDIRTPNYGYTF.

V usage is TRBV21-1 and J usage is TRBJ1-1; the table calls TRBD1, which could not be checked here. TRBV21-1 is deemed a pseudogene. This CDR3 region has 13 residues. In DNA form, the CDR3 reads TGTGCCATACCGAAGACAGGAAACACTGAAGCTTTCTTT. Translation gives CAIPKTGNTEAFF.

This clonotype was counted only a few times. CDR3 sequence reads: CSASLRRGQETQYF. CDR3 nucleotide sequence: TGCAGTGCTAGCTTAAGGCGGGGTCAAGAGACCCAGTACTTC. This chain links TRBV20-1 with TRBJ2-5, with a tentative D call TRBD2 (6 bases). Germline V lookup: CDR1 DFQATT, CDR2 SNEGSKA (reference sequence). The V end was cut by 3 bases, the J end by 2 bases, with 13 bases between. There are 14 residues in the CDR3.

The chain joins TRBV30 to TRBJ1-6; 9 positions match TRBD1. Germline V gives CDR1 GTSNPN, CDR2 SVGIG (reference sequence). V lost 3 bases and J lost 6; bases outside the gene matches: 3. The CDR3 is 14 amino acids. The CDR3 DNA sequence: TGTGCCTGGAGGGCGACAGGGGGTAATTCACCCCTCCACTTT. As protein: CAWRATGGNSPLHF.